Presented here are 14 T cell receptor beta chains from one specimen sequenced in a study of T cells in Graves' hyperthyroidism and ophthalmopathy. Researchers took RNA transcripts and amplified the TCR beta CDR3 regions from them. TCR CDR3 regions were first amplified by RT-PCR with HTBI primers. TCRdb re-called the multiplex PCR reads through MiXCR, storing one row per CDR3 protein. This sample has nearly 600,000 distinct CDR3 sequences, with roughly 13% found just once. Sequencing was performed on blood. These TCRs come from a woman in her twenties or thirties with Graves' hyperthyroidism that later progressed to Graves' ophthalmopathy.

Ten or more counts support this clonotype. The CDR3 loop reads CAMSGRASETQYF. DNA for the CDR3: TGTGCCATGAGCGGGAGGGCCTCAGAGACCCAGTACTTC. The chain carries TRBV10-3 and TRBJ2-5; 10 positions match TRBD2. CDR3 length: 13 amino acids. Germline values: CDR1 ENHRY, CDR2 SYGVKD. The ends lost 9 bases at V and 4 bases at J; junction bases unmatched: 5.

V is TRBV28 and J is TRBJ1-6; D unresolved. V was pared by 5 bases and J by 10 bases, with 15 bases between. The CDR3 is 14 amino acids. Looked up from germline, CDR1 is MDHEN and CDR2 is SYDVKM. This CDR3 is CASSTWKVGSPLHF. The DNA of the CDR3 is TGTGCCAGCAGTACCTGGAAAGTAGGCTCACCCCTCCACTTT.

This clonotype was seen repeatedly, ten times or more. This chain uses TRBV20-1 with TRBJ2-1; D may be TRBD2 (6 bases). Germline CDR1 DFQATT, CDR2 SNEGSKA (reference sequence). The V and J ends lost 1 base and 10 bases respectively, with 17 bases between them. The CDR3 runs 14 residues. The CDR3 here is CSARVRLDSAEQFF. The CDR3 DNA is TGCAGTGCTAGAGTTCGACTAGATTCGGCAGAGCAGTTCTTC.

The table lists this clonotype with many counts. The rearrangement joins TRBV30 to TRBJ1-5; the D is unclear. Germline CDR1 reads GTSNPN; CDR2 reads SVGIG (reference sequence). CDR3 length equals 13 residues. The V end was cut by 0 bases, the J end by 3 bases, with 6 bases between. CDR3: CAWSVSYNQPQHF. The CDR3 nucleotides are TGTGCCTGGAGTGTGAGCTACAATCAGCCCCAGCATTTT.

There are many counts of this clonotype. The rearrangement uses TRBV3-1 and TRBJ2-1, with 12 bases fitting TRBD2. CDR1 and CDR2 (germline): LGHDT, YNNKEL (reference sequence). V gave up 5 bases and J gave up 3 bases; unmatched junction bases: 5. The CDR3 is made up of 16 amino acids. CDR3 DNA sequence: TGTGCCAGCAGCGCCTGGACTAGCGGGATCTACAATGAGCAGTTCTTC. Amino acids: CASSAWTSGIYNEQFF.

The V call is TRBV7-9, the J call TRBJ2-7, with 7 bases identical to TRBD1. Germline V gene data show CDR1 as SEHNR and CDR2 as FQNEAQ (reference sequence). The CDR3 runs 15 residues. V shed 1 base, J shed 3 bases, and the junction held 6 bases outside the gene matches. The CDR3 loop is CASSLGGGSGYEQYF. As DNA, the CDR3 is TGTGCCAGCAGCTTAGGAGGGGGCAGCGGCTACGAGCAGTACTTC.

This clonotype was counted ten times or more. Written as DNA, the CDR3 is TGTGCCAGCAGATATCGACAGGGATCCTATAATTCACCCCTCCACTTT. It specifies CASRYRQGSYNSPLHF. The gene calls are TRBV12-3 or TRBV12-4 and TRBJ1-6, with TRBD1 matching 7 bases. Unmatched junction bases numbered 6, after V lost 6 bases and J lost 1 base. This CDR3 has 16 residues.

This clonotype was observed a handful of times. This chain uses TRBV9 with TRBJ2-2, with D unclear. The CDR3 is 14 amino acids. The germline V and J ends were trimmed by 0 bases and 5 bases, with 8 bases remaining between them. CDR1 and CDR2 (germline): SGDLS, YYNGEE. CDR3 amino acids: CASSVGPMTGELFF. CDR3 coding DNA: TGTGCCAGCAGCGTAGGGCCTATGACCGGGGAGCTGTTTTTT.

This clonotype was seen ten or more times. The chain is built from TRBV5-1 and TRBJ1-2; no definite D call. This CDR3 has 16 amino acids. The ends were cut back, 0 bases at V and 0 bases at J, with 12 bases in the middle. In germline, CDR1 is SGHRS, CDR2 YFSETQ. This chain's CDR3 is CASSLVSSVSNYGYTF. The CDR3 DNA reads as TGCGCCAGCAGCTTGGTCTCGTCGGTCTCTAACTATGGCTACACCTTC.

This clonotype was detected ten times or more. The chain is built from TRBV20-1 and TRBJ2-3; D possibly corresponds to TRBD2 (5 bases). The CDR3 is 14 amino acids. Germline CDR1 DFQATT, CDR2 SNEGSKA (reference sequence). V was pared by 0 bases and J by 5 bases, with 12 bases between. Here the CDR3 reads CSARDGVEVDTQYF. The CDR3 DNA follows: TGCAGTGCTAGAGATGGGGTGGAGGTAGATACGCAGTATTTT.

This clonotype occurred many times. The chain uses TRBV11-1 and TRBJ2-3; 10 bases align to TRBD2. Trimming at V came to 4 bases and at J to 4 bases, leaving 2 bases not matched to a gene. The CDR3 runs to 14 residues. Germline CDR1 reads SGHAT; CDR2 reads FQDESV (reference sequence). The chain's CDR3 is CASSWSGRADTQYF. DNA of the CDR3: TGTGCCAGCAGCTGGAGCGGGAGGGCAGATACGCAGTATTTT.

J is TRBJ2-3 and V is TRBV11-2; 8 positions agree with TRBD2. This CDR3 is built from 16 residues. Unmatched junction bases numbered 12, after V lost 5 bases and J lost 5 bases. Per germline, CDR1 SGHAT and CDR2 FQNNGV. DNA of the CDR3: TGTGCCAGCAGCCTAGGTTGGCGGGAGGCTGGAGATACGCAGTATTTT. This gives the protein CASSLGWREAGDTQYF.

The chain is built from TRBV28 and TRBJ1-2, with D uncertain. The CDR3 sequence is 14 residues long. V lost 6 bases and J lost 9, with 20 bases in between. Germline V gene lookup returns CDR1 MDHEN and CDR2 SYDVKM. CDR3 loop: CASSLDSSILRYTF. CDR3 coding DNA: TGTGCCAGCAGCCTGGACTCAAGTATCCTTCGCTACACCTTC.

This clonotype has at least ten counts. The V and J genes are TRBV7-2 and TRBJ2-7, with D unresolved. CDR1 and CDR2 (germline): SGHTA, FQGNSA. Between the trimmed V and J ends, which lost 3 bases and 2 bases, there was a span of 17 bases. The length of the CDR3 is 16 residues. The DNA for the CDR3 is TGTGCCAGCAGCTTCCGGTCGGGCGACCAGCCCTACGAGCAGTACTTC. Translated, it gives CASSFRSGDQPYEQYF.